The rows below give T cell receptor beta chains drawn from one sample of a study of lymphopenia after photon versus proton radiotherapy. The repertoire was sequenced with immunoSEQ multiplex PCR; TCRdb's copy has only in-frame clones and lacks some. The data contain thousands of clones, 85% to 90% of them singletons. The source material was peripheral blood, sampled from a patient treated with photon-based radiotherapy. These receptors came from an elderly man with cholangiocarcinoma. CDR3s include the opening cysteine and the closing phenylalanine or tryptophan. A D gene is named only where the DNA matches it firmly. Expanded clones are given a class, and other clones once, few, many or no size at all.

D gene: TRBD1; clone size: .; V gene: TRBV19; J gene: TRBJ2-1; CDR3 DNA: TGTGCCAGTAGTCCCTTGACCAGAGGGGGCCAATCTGAGCAGTTCTTC; CDR3 protein: CASSPLTRGGQSEQFF
D gene: .; clone size: few; V gene: TRBV6-5; J gene: TRBJ1-2; CDR3 DNA: TGTGCCAGCAGTTATTCCAACATGGGGTCCTATGGCTACACCTTC; CDR3 protein: CASSYSNMGSYGYTF
D gene: TRBD2; clone size: .; V gene: TRBV5-6; J gene: TRBJ2-3; CDR3 DNA: TGTGCCAGCAGCTTGTGGACTAGCGGAGGCACAGATACGCAGTATTTT; CDR3 protein: CASSLWTSGGTDTQYF
D gene: TRBD1; clone size: few; V gene: TRBV6-4; J gene: TRBJ1-2; CDR3 DNA: TGTGCCAGCAGTGCAACCGGGACAGGGATGAGCTACACCTTC; CDR3 protein: CASSATGTGMSYTF
D gene: TRBD1; clone size: .; V gene: TRBV19; J gene: TRBJ1-4; CDR3 DNA: TGTGCCACCTCAGACAGGGATAATGAAAAACTGTTTTTT; CDR3 protein: CATSDRDNEKLFF
D gene: TRBD2; clone size: .; V gene: TRBV7-6; J gene: TRBJ2-2; CDR3 DNA: TGTGCCAGCAGCTTATTCCCGACTAGCGGGGCTAACACCGGGGAGCTGTTTTTT; CDR3 protein: CASSLFPTSGANTGELFF
D gene: TRBD1; clone size: .; V gene: TRBV9; J gene: TRBJ2-5; CDR3 DNA: TGTGCCAGCAGCGTAGGGGAGTCAGGGGGCGCCGGGGAGACCCAGTACTTC; CDR3 protein: CASSVGESGGAGETQYF
D gene: .; clone size: .; V gene: TRBV27; J gene: TRBJ2-1; CDR3 DNA: TGTGCCAGCAGTTTGGGGTCTCCCCAAACGGGAAATGAGCAGTTCTTC; CDR3 protein: CASSLGSPQTGNEQFF
D gene: .; clone size: .; V gene: TRBV5-4; J gene: TRBJ1-2; CDR3 DNA: TGTGCCAGCAGCTTGGGTTCTGGGAACTATGGCTACACCTTC; CDR3 protein: CASSLGSGNYGYTF
D gene: .; clone size: .; V gene: TRBV18; J gene: TRBJ1-3; CDR3 DNA: TGTGCCAGCTCACTTGCTGTAGACTCTGGAAACACCATATATTTT; CDR3 protein: CASSLAVDSGNTIYF
D gene: .; clone size: .; V gene: TRBV5-1; J gene: TRBJ1-5; CDR3 DNA: TGCGCCAGCAGCTTATTCGGTCAGCCCCAGCATTTT; CDR3 protein: CASSLFGQPQHF
D gene: .; clone size: .; V gene: TRBV6-5; J gene: TRBJ1-6; CDR3 DNA: TGTGCCAGCAGTTACTCGGACAGCTCTAATTCACCCCTCCACTTT; CDR3 protein: CASSYSDSSNSPLHF
D gene: .; clone size: .; V gene: TRBV5-5; J gene: TRBJ2-1; CDR3 DNA: TGTGCCAGCAGCTTGAGTCAGACAGTGGCAGGGACCTACAATGAGCAGTTCTTC; CDR3 protein: CASSLSQTVAGTYNEQFF
D gene: TRBD1; clone size: .; V gene: TRBV28; J gene: TRBJ1-2; CDR3 DNA: TGTGCCAGCAGTCATCCGGGACAGGAGATAGATGGCTACACCTTC; CDR3 protein: CASSHPGQEIDGYTF
D gene: TRBD1; clone size: once; V gene: TRBV29-1; J gene: TRBJ1-3; CDR3 DNA: TGCAGCGTTGAAGTCAGGGGGCGAATAAACACCATATATTTT; CDR3 protein: CSVEVRGRINTIYF
D gene: TRBD2; clone size: once; V gene: TRBV6-5; J gene: TRBJ2-1; CDR3 DNA: TGTGCCAGCAGGCGGGGGGGGGTTGATGAGCAGTTCTTC; CDR3 protein: CASRRGGVDEQFF
D gene: .; clone size: few; V gene: TRBV19; J gene: TRBJ2-3; CDR3 DNA: TGTGCCAGTAGTATAGAAGCGTACACAGATACGCAGTATTTT; CDR3 protein: CASSIEAYTDTQYF
D gene: TRBD1; clone size: .; V gene: TRBV18; J gene: TRBJ1-1; CDR3 DNA: TGTGCCAGCTCACCACCGGGACAGGGCACTGAAGCTTTCTTT; CDR3 protein: CASSPPGQGTEAFF
D gene: TRBD1; clone size: .; V gene: TRBV5-1; J gene: TRBJ1-2; CDR3 DNA: TGCGCCAGCAGCTTGGCACCGGGACAGGGAGAAGGCTACACCTTC; CDR3 protein: CASSLAPGQGEGYTF